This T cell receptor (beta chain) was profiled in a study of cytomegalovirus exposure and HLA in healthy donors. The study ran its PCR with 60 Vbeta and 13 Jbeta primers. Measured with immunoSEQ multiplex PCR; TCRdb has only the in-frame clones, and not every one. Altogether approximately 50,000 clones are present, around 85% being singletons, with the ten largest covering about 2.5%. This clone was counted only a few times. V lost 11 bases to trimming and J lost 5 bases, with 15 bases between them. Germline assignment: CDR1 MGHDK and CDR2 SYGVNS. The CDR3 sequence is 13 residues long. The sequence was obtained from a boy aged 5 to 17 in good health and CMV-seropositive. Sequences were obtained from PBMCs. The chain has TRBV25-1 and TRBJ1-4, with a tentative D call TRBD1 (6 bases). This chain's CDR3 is CAWSQGRNEKLFF. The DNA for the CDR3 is TGTGCCTGGTCACAGGGACGGAATGAAAAACTGTTTTTT.